This T cell receptor beta chain derives from a study of identical twins. Of note for this clonotype: The antigen is undetermined.

The authors used template switching to add a universal primer site and gave cDNA unique molecular identifiers. TCRdb processed the 5' RACE reads anew with MiXCR; each CDR3 protein has one entry. In the table there are some 1,600,000 distinct CDR3 sequences, around 29% of which are singletons. Looked up from germline, CDR1 is SQVTM and CDR2 is ANQGSEA. This CDR3 spans 15 amino acids. With 6 bases clipped from V and 4 bases from J, the junction kept 8 bases outside the gene matches. The study, taken as a whole, reports: There was more out-of-frame TCR alpha sharing in monozygotic twins than models estimated. Memory repertoires lacked the insertion deficit that abundant cord blood beta clonotypes showed.

The sample consisted of cord blood. The chain couples TRBV29-1 to TRBJ2-1, with 11 bases aligning to TRBD2. The receptor comes from a newborn girl in good health. The CDR3 is CSVMTGLAGYNEQFF. The DNA for the CDR3 is TGCAGCGTAATGACTGGACTAGCGGGTTACAATGAGCAGTTCTTC.